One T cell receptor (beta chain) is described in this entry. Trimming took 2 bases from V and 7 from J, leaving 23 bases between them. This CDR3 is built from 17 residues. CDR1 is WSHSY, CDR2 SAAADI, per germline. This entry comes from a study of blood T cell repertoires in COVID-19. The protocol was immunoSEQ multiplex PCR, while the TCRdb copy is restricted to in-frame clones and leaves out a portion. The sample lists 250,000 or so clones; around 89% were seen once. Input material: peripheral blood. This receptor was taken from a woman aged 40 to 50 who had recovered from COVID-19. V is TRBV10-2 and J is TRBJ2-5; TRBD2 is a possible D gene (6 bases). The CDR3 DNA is TGCGCCAGCAGTGAGCCGAGACTAGTCCCGGAGATGGGGACCCAGTACTTC. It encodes CASSEPRLVPEMGTQYF.